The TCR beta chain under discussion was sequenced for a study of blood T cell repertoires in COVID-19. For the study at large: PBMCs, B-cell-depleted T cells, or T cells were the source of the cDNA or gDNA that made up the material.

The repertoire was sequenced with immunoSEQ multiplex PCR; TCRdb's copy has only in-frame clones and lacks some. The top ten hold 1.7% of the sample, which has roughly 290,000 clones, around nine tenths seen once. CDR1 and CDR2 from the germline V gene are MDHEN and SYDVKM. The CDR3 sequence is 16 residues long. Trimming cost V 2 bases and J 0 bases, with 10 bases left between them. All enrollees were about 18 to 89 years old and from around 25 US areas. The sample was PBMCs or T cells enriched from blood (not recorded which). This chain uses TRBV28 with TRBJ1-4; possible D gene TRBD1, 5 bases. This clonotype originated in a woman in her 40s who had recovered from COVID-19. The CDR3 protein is CASSLRQPATNEKLFF. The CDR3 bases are TGTGCCAGCAGTTTAAGACAGCCTGCAACTAATGAAAAACTGTTTTTT.